This T cell receptor (beta chain) came from a study of shared clonotypes between healthy human individuals. Study-wide results and caveats: Donor scarcity curtailed the genetic and exposure-history diversity represented herein. Naive subsets tended to show greater estimated richness than memory subsets.

Turning to this clone: Its matching antigen is unknown.

Original handling: ImmunoSEQ output held junction-only sequences without quality scores, so filtering differed. Produced via immunoSEQ multiplex PCR; TCRdb's table is partial and in-frame only. V, J and clone size are taken as reported in that table, and D and trimming were inferred from the DNA itself. The data contain approximately 1.1 million clones, 70% to 80% of them singletons. CDR1 is SGHRS and CDR2 is YFSETQ in the germline V gene. The V and J ends lost 4 bases and 5 bases, in that order; junction bases with no gene match: 15. This CDR3 comprises 17 residues. This chain uses TRBV5-1 with TRBJ2-3; 8 bases map to TRBD2. This clonotype originated in a man younger than 30 in good health. Some clones in this sample may be carry-over from other donors' samples. Material for sequencing was memory CD4+ T cells from PBMCs. This sample's subset: CD45RA-negative fraction. Here the CDR3 reads CASSVGPKAGDLDTQYF. For the CDR3, the DNA is TGCGCCAGCAGCGTCGGCCCCAAAGCGGGAGATCTAGATACGCAGTATTTT.